Below, one TCR beta chain is given with its context. Its antigen target is currently unknown. No base quality values were provided; no much bigger clone lies one nucleotide off. The same CDR3 also results from other DNA sequences found in this sample. The sample belongs to a study of shared clonotypes between healthy human individuals (dated by TCRdb to 2018 to 2021). For context, the study as a whole: A few men and a couple of women, aged 18 to 49 years, made up the cohort. Per donor, three plates each were used for CD4 naive and CD4 memory, two for CD8 naive, and one for CD8 memory. To estimate repertoire size and how much clonotype sharing occurs between individuals, the study deeply sequenced the blood TCR repertoires of several healthy adults. To increase sequencing depth and limit assay-specific biases, different laboratories used diverse techniques to prepare libraries and sequence TCR repertoires. Leukapheresis yielded between about 0.85 and 10 billion PBMCs per donor. Beyond this particular receptor, the publication reports: The genetic and exposure-history diversity represented was limited by the small number of donors. Higher generation probabilities were observed for clonotypes shared by all four sorted-subset donors than for non-shared clonotypes. Sampling was limited to blood, and TCR repertoires in tissue likely differ from TCR repertoires in blood. Sharing across several donors was observed for roughly 5.4% of naive CD4, around 3.5% of naive CD8, around 2.5% of memory CD4, and about 0.4% of memory CD8 clonotypes. Even with the large sequencing depth, rarefaction of the sorted-subset datasets indicated that sequencing was incomplete. Estimated clonotype richness was generally larger for naive than for memory subsets. Pairwise subsampling indicated that sequencing depth was expected to affect the degree of clonotype sharing among donors.

The donors were healthy, HIV-negative adults who had no recently reported acute infections or vaccinations. Every donor was a Caucasian adult living in Nashville, Tennessee, USA. CD4+ T cells were enriched through magnetic negative selection, after which naive cells were positively selected on CD45RA and the remaining negative fraction served as the memory subset. After blood collection by leukapheresis, PBMCs were isolated using Ficoll-Histopaque density gradient centrifugation and then cryopreserved in the vapor phase of liquid nitrogen. Analytical flow cytometry was used to check the purity and quantity of every magnetically sorted T cell population. From each sorted fraction, genomic DNA was isolated and quantified by UV absorbance on a Nanodrop 2000c. Germline trimming amounts to 0 bases on V and 8 bases on J, with 5 as the count of junction bases outside the gene matches. CDR1 SGHRS and CDR2 YFSETQ were looked up in the germline V gene. Spanning cysteine to phenylalanine, the CDR3 consists of 15 amino acids. Only the CDR3 DNA stays, 45 bases, in frame from base 1.

TCR CDR3 regions were amplified from genomic DNA by multiplex PCR using the deep immunoSEQ assay. Extracted genomic DNA from each cell subset was distributed evenly across all wells of several immunoSEQ 96-well plates, and each plate was treated as a replicate. For sorted subsets, approximately 200 ng of genomic DNA, equivalent to some 30,000 T cell genomes, went into each replicate PCR. Purified libraries were quantified with a Qubit 3.0 fluorometer, sized on a Bioanalyzer 2100, and re-quantified with the KAPA Library Quantification kit. Every immunoSEQ 96-well plate was sequenced on a separate single-read 150-cycle Illumina NextSeq 550 flow cell. In the source study's methods: Because only junctional sequences without quality scores were contained in the immunoSEQ output, filtering matching that applied to full-length reads could not be performed. To assign V/J genes and CDR3, sequences were annotated using PyIR, a Python wrapper for IgBLAST v1.9, with IMGT germline references. Any read was removed if the V/J assignment was weak (E-value above 1e-6), the CDR3 was missing, or the read contained stop codons, out-of-frame junctions, or ambiguous translated residues. V3J clonotypes were defined by identical inferred V gene, J gene, and CDR3 amino acid sequence. The percentage overlap between two repertoires was calculated by dividing the number of shared unique clonotypes by the size of the smaller repertoire. RTK rarefaction, the Chao1 estimator, and Recon v2.1 estimates of unobserved clonotypes were used to assess repertoire richness. Generation probabilities were computed with OLGA for all TCRbeta clonotypes obtained by the gDNA method from a few donors. Imported from immuneACCESS, the table was reduced by TCRdb to in-frame sequences with V and J called. These copies leave out some clones; in studies compared against another copy, an unresolved V gene accounts for under half, and the cause of the remainder is not known. D and trimming were read from the DNA, whereas the V and J calls and clone size are those reported in that table. This sample lists hundreds of thousands of clones; 97% were detected once. The top ten clones comprise around 0.058% of the sample.

The chain is encoded by TRBV5-1 joined to TRBJ2-1, with TRBD2 identical over 10 junction bases. Sequencing was done on a sample of naive CD4+ T cells sorted from blood. The sample's cell subset or site, from its label and the paper: CD45RA+ positively selected. This TCR derives from a woman in her twenties or thirties in good health. The CDR3 is CASSLGLAGVDEQFF. The sequenced DNA is TGCGCCAGCAGCTTGGGGCTAGCGGGAGTGGATGAGCAGTTCTTC.